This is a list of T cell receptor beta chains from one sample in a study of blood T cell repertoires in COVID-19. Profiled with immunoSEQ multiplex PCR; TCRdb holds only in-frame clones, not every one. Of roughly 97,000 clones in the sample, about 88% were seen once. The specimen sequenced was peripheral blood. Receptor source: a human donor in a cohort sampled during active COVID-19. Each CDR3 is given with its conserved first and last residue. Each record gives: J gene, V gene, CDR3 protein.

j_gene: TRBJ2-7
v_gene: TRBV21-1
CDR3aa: CASRPSQDRPYEQYF

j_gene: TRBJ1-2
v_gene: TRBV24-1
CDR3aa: CATSDRTGNYGYTF

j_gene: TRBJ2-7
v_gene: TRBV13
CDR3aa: CASSLTQGLAKYEQYF

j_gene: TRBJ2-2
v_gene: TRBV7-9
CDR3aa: CASSLADTGELFF

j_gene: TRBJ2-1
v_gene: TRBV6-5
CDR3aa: CASSYTPGQGNEQFF

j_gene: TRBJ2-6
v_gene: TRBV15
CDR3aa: CATSRGVSSGANVLTF

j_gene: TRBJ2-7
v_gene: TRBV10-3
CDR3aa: CAISGLAGHEQYF

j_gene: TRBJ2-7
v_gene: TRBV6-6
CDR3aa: CASSYTRGAYEQYF

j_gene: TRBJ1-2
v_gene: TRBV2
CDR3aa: CASSTQTVYGYTF

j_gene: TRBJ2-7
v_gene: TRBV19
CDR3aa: CASSNQGVRNEQYF

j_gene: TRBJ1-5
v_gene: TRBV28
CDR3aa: CASVPRGLGNQPQHF

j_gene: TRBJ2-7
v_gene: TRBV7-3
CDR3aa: CASSSGTGDEQYF

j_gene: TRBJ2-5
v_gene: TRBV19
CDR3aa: CASSSRLYQETQYF

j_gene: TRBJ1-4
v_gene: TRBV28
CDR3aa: CASRSGTGVEKLFF

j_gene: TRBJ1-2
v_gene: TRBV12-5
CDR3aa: CASGTDRAAAGYTF

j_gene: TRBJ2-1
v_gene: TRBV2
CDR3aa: CASSEWGGASYNEQFF

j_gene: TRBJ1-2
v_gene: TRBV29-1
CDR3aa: CSVTGTGLNYGYTF

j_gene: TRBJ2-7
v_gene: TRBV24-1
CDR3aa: CATSDSSGQGAYEQYF

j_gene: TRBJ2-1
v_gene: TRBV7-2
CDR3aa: CASSFNYEQFF

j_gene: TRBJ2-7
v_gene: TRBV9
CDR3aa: CASGRGTSGSDEQYF

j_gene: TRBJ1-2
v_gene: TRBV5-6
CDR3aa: CASSLLTNYGYTF

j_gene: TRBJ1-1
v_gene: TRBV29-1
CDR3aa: CSVFLGDSPKAFF